This entry features one T cell receptor beta chain sequence. Its antigen is unidentified. Libraries were made from TCR beta cDNA, and they carried unique molecular identifiers. With roughly 1 to 11 million T cells as the source, 450,000 to 600,000 cDNA molecules resulted. TCRdb ran MiXCR on the PCR reads and lists one entry per CDR3 protein. The table lists hundreds of thousands of distinct CDR3 sequences, roughly half of them singletons, with about 4.8% in the top ten. In germline, CDR1 is SGHRS, CDR2 YFSETQ. Trimming took 4 bases from V and 3 from J, leaving 13 bases between them. CDR3 length: 14 residues. The sample is drawn from a study of post-analysis software for immune sequencing data. In the study overall: Relapsing-remitting, secondary progressive and progressive-relapsing multiple sclerosis courses were included.

Study-wide results and limits: When the samples were clustered directly with F measure, those that had been prepared in the same batch showed strong co-clustering. With TRBV5-6, TRBV5-1 and TRBV20-1 included, about five TRBV segments were more frequent in patients than in controls.

This TCR was sampled from a girl aged 5 to 17 with multiple sclerosis. The chain is built from TRBV5-1 and TRBJ1-2; no firm D call. Sample: blood. This CDR3 reads CASSPSVSYYGYTF. The CDR3 DNA reads TGCGCCAGCAGCCCATCCGTCAGCTACTATGGCTACACCTTC.